This TCR beta chain is from a study of blood T cell repertoires in COVID-19. Sequencing used immunoSEQ multiplex PCR; TCRdb keeps in-frame clones, though not all of them. The table has over 65,000 clones, 90% seen once. CDR1 SEHNR and CDR2 FQNEAQ come from the germline V gene (reference sequence). V lost 9 bases, J lost 4 bases, and 12 bases lay in between. The CDR3 spans 12 residues. V usage is TRBV7-9 and J usage is TRBJ2-5; tentative D call: TRBD1 (7 bases). The clonotype comes from a woman at least 80 years old with acute or convalescent COVID-19. The specimen sequenced was peripheral blood. This chain's CDR3 is CASSQGGETQYF. The CDR3 region has the DNA TGTGCCAGTAGCCAGGGGGGAGAGACCCAGTACTTC.